One and the same sample provided the 18 T cell receptor beta chains below, sequenced in a study of T cell changes during pregnancy in multiple sclerosis. Libraries were prepared by immunoSEQ multiplex PCR; TCRdb keeps only in-frame clonotypes and omits some of them. Among around 59,000 clones, approximately 92% were seen once, and the ten largest hold around 0.85%. The sequencing here drew on peripheral blood, taken in the first trimester of pregnancy. All receptors come from a female donor with multiple sclerosis, enrolled in a pregnancy study.

The rearrangement links TRBV2 to TRBJ1-6; 8 bases match TRBD1. CDR3 size: 13 residues. Losses at the gene ends were 6 bases for V and 9 bases for J; bases not matched to a gene: 4. Germline CDR1 SNHLY, CDR2 FYNNEI. This chain's CDR3 is CASRKDRGSPLHF. The CDR3 DNA is TGTGCCAGCAGGAAAGACAGGGGTTCACCCCTCCACTTT.

This rearrangement joins TRBV5-5 to TRBJ2-7, with TRBD1 matching 9 bases. The CDR3 totals 18 residues. Trimming took 0 bases from V and 3 from J; bases not matched to a gene: 13. CDR1 and CDR2 from the germline V gene are SGHKS and YYEKEE (reference sequence). In DNA, the CDR3 is TGTGCCAGCAGCTTGGCCCCTCCCGCCGGGACAGGGTTCTACGAGCAGTACTTC. This sequence encodes CASSLAPPAGTGFYEQYF.

The chain couples TRBV6-1 to TRBJ2-5; D may be TRBD2 (5 bases). Trimming cost V 5 bases and J 0 bases, with 10 bases left between them. This CDR3 has 14 residues. Germline V gene sequence: CDR1 MNHNS, CDR2 SASEGT. DNA for the CDR3: TGTGCCAGCAGTTCACCGGGAAACCAAGAGACCCAGTACTTC. Translation: CASSSPGNQETQYF.

The CDR3 spells CASRMRQGSPLHF. The CDR3, as DNA: TGTGCCAGCAGGATGAGACAGGGTTCACCCCTCCACTTT. The rearrangement uses TRBV6-5 and TRBJ1-6; 7 bases line up with TRBD1. The CDR3 contains 13 residues. Germline trimming cut 6 bases from V and 9 bases from J; bases unmatched to any gene: 5. Germline V gene data show CDR1 as MNHEY and CDR2 as SVGAGI.

The V call is TRBV5-1, the J call TRBJ1-2, with D hard to call. The length of the CDR3 is 13 residues. The germline V gene has CDR1 SGHRS and CDR2 YFSETQ. Trimming took off 2 bases at V and 4 bases at J, with 9 bases between the two ends. CDR3 loop: CASSFEGSYGYTF. The CDR3 coding sequence is TGCGCCAGCAGCTTCGAGGGTAGCTATGGCTACACCTTC.

The J gene is TRBJ1-2, the V gene TRBV18, with 9 bases fitting TRBD1. The germline V gene encodes CDR1 KGHSH and CDR2 LQKENI. J gave up 3 bases and V 4 bases, and 6 bases lay outside the gene matches. There are 15 residues in the CDR3. This CDR3 is CASSLIDRGDYGYTF. In DNA, the CDR3 is TGTGCCAGCTCACTTATTGACAGGGGGGACTATGGCTACACCTTC.

CDR3 sequence (DNA): TGTGCCAGCAGCTTAGCAGGGGGCAAGCCCCACGAGCAGTACTTC. Its protein product is CASSLAGGKPHEQYF. The chain combines TRBV11-3 with TRBJ2-7; 8 nucleotides match TRBD1. V was clipped by 1 base and J by 5 bases; unmatched bases: 7. This CDR3 is built from 15 residues. Per the germline V gene, CDR1 is SGHNT and CDR2 is YENEEA.

J is TRBJ2-3 and V is TRBV9; 7 nucleotides match TRBD2. With V trimmed by 3 bases and J by 3 bases, 4 bases remained unmatched. CDR1 and CDR2 from the germline V gene are SGDLS and YYNGEE. The length of the CDR3 is 14 residues. The CDR3 DNA sequence: TGTGCCAGCAGCGCGCGGGGGTATACAGATACGCAGTATTTT. Amino acids: CASSARGYTDTQYF.

The chain employs TRBV6-4 and TRBJ2-3; D remains ambiguous. Germline V gene sequence: CDR1 MRHNA, CDR2 SNTAGT. The V end lost 0 bases, the J end lost 4 bases, and 11 bases lay between the germline ends. The length of the CDR3 is 15 residues. The CDR3 region has the DNA TGTGCCAGCAGTGACTCGTGGAGTCGGGCAGATACGCAGTATTTT. Its protein is CASSDSWSRADTQYF.

The chain carries TRBV10-3 and TRBJ2-1, with 10 nucleotides matching TRBD2. The CDR3 covers 13 residues. V was clipped by 10 bases and J by 7 bases; unmatched bases: 7. Germline-derived CDR1 and CDR2 are ENHRY and SYGVKD. Here the CDR3 reads CATLAGVRNEQFF. As DNA, the CDR3 is TGTGCCACCCTAGCGGGGGTTAGGAATGAGCAGTTCTTC.

The chain joins TRBV10-3 to TRBJ2-1, with 9 bases aligning to TRBD2. J gave up 2 bases and V 3 bases, and 8 bases lay outside the gene matches. The CDR3 consists of 17 residues. CDR1 ENHRY and CDR2 SYGVKD come from the germline V gene. CDR3 in amino acids: CAISDLSGGVTYNEQFF. The CDR3 DNA reads as TGTGCCATCAGTGACCTTAGCGGGGGAGTAACCTACAATGAGCAGTTCTTC.

This clone was observed a handful of times. The chain uses TRBV6-6 and TRBJ1-5; 8 bases match TRBD1. Germline CDR1 and CDR2: MNHNY and SVGAGI (reference sequence). The CDR3 has 15 residues. Trimming removed 10 bases from V and 2 bases from J; junction bases left unmatched: 10. The CDR3 loop is CAISDRARGNQPQHF. The CDR3 DNA reads as TGTGCCATCTCGGACAGGGCAAGGGGCAATCAGCCCCAGCATTTT.

The V gene is TRBV7-8, the J gene TRBJ2-7; 11 nucleotides agree with TRBD1. With V trimmed by 1 base and J by 5 bases, 10 bases remained unmatched. The CDR3 is 17 amino acids. The germline V gene encodes CDR1 SGHVS and CDR2 FQNEAQ. The DNA of the CDR3 is TGTGCCAGCAGCTTAGTATCCCATCTGGGACAGGGGGACGAGCAGTACTTC. This encodes CASSLVSHLGQGDEQYF.

The V gene is TRBV18, the J gene TRBJ2-5; 12 positions agree with TRBD2. The CDR3 consists of 17 residues. Unmatched junction bases numbered 4, after V lost 1 base and J lost 1 base. Germline assignment: CDR1 KGHSH and CDR2 LQKENI. CDR3 in amino acids: CASSPQTSGGSQETQYF. CDR3 in DNA: TGTGCCAGCTCACCACAGACTAGCGGGGGATCCCAAGAGACCCAGTACTTC.

This clone was counted a single time. The V gene is TRBV10-3, the J gene TRBJ2-3; 10 bases align to TRBD2. Per germline, CDR1 ENHRY and CDR2 SYGVKD. This CDR3 is 16 amino acids long. With 4 bases clipped from V and 7 bases from J, the junction kept 11 bases outside the gene matches. This chain's CDR3 is CAISAKRGGRTNTQYF. The CDR3 bases are TGTGCCATCAGTGCGAAGCGGGGGGGCCGGACGAATACGCAGTATTTT.

The gene calls are TRBV21-1 and TRBJ1-4; TRBD1, the table's D call, was not compared with the DNA. TRBV21-1 is a pseudogene locus. This CDR3 contains 15 residues. The CDR3 spells CASSLGTEAPGKLFF. In nucleotides, the CDR3 is TGTGCCAGCAGCTTAGGGACAGAGGCTCCCGGAAAACTGTTTTTT.

The chain has TRBV28 and TRBJ1-5, with D possibly being TRBD1 (6 bases). The CDR3 is 13 residues long. Looked up from germline, CDR1 is MDHEN and CDR2 is SYDVKM. V was clipped by 7 bases and J by 3 bases, with 10 bases between them. This chain's CDR3 is CASMGTLNQPQHF. The DNA of the CDR3 is TGTGCCAGCATGGGGACACTCAATCAGCCCCAGCATTTT.

This clone has just a few counts. The rearrangement uses TRBV25-1 and TRBJ1-6; D might be TRBD1 (6 bases). V lost 5 bases, J lost 13 bases, and 21 bases lay in between. The CDR3 loop spans 15 amino acids. CDR1 is MGHDK and CDR2 is SYGVNS in the germline V gene. The CDR3 bases are TGTGCCAGCAGTTCTCGATGGACAGCCCGAGCTCCCCTCCACTTT. As protein: CASSSRWTARAPLHF.